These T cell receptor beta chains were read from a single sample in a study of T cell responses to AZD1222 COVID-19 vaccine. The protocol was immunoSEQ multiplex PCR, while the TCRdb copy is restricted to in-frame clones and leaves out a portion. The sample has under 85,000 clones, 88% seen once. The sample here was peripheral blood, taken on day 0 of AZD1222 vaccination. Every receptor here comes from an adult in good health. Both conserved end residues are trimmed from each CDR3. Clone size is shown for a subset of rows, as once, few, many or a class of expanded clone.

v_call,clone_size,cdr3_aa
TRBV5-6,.,ASSTTGGSYGYT
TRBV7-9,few,ASILAMVNTEAF
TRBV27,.,ASTAGDYNEQF
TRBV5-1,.,ASSYRRVNTEAF
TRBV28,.,ASSSPAVRQPQH
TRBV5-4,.,ASSLPGQVISPLH
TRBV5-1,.,ASSLALAGNEQF
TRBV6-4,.,ASSLGSSTTDTQY
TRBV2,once,ASSDMFYSNQPQH
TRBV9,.,ASSVGLVRSDTQY
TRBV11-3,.,ASSPGPLYNEQF
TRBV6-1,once,ASSEATGTYEQY
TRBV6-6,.,ASSRVGGSRNEQF
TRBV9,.,ASSPPVAGHPPNYGYT
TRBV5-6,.,ASSERDGYSYNEQF
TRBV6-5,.,ASSRLANTGELF
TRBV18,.,ASSPLGSRAGETQY
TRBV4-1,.,ASSHNRLRGRGQPQH
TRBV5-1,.,ASSLGVSTGELF
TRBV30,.,AWRGQGFGELF
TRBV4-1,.,ASSQDRADYT
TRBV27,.,ASSLSNRGNAF
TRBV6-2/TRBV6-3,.,ASSQTTDHATNEKLF
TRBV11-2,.,ASSLTADNQPQH
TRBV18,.,ASSPMTSARSGEQF
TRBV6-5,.,ASRLGQGGGYT
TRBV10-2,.,ASRGLAEGPSYNEQF
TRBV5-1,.,ASSLNLAGGSSYNEQF
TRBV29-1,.,SVAGQGAGNYGYT
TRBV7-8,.,ASSLFGQGERRAKNIQY
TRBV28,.,ALGSQRGEKLF
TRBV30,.,AWSGPSQGNTEAF
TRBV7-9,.,ASSRSGNTDTQY
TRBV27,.,ASRKTGDNSPLH
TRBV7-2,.,ASTQRRAGGPVDTQY
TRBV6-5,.,ASRQGASSGNTIY
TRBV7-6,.,ASSLGAGILNEQF
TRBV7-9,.,ASSLGVLMGNTEAF
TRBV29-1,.,SATGTAVGSGYT
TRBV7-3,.,ASSPQSGSYEQY
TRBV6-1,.,ASSEAGTALNMRAF
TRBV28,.,ASSAGPNEQF